This TCR beta chain was retrieved from a study of blood T cell repertoires in COVID-19. Ages ranged from about 18 to 89 years, with residence in some 25 US areas. Measured with immunoSEQ multiplex PCR; TCRdb has only the in-frame clones, and not every one. The data hold more than 200,000 clones, with around 82% observed a single time. The sequence derives from a woman aged 40 to 49 with acute COVID-19. The sample comprised PBMCs or T cells enriched from blood (not recorded which).

CDR3: CASSPWTGQPYEQYF. The CDR3, as DNA: TGTGCCAGCAGCCCCTGGACAGGGCAGCCCTACGAGCAGTACTTC. This chain uses TRBV3-1 (or the pseudogene TRBV3-2) with TRBJ2-7; 8 bases fit TRBD1. CDR1 and CDR2 (germline): LGHDT, YNNKEL (reference sequence). The CDR3 spans 15 residues. Germline trimming cut 4 bases from V and 2 bases from J; bases unmatched to any gene: 7.